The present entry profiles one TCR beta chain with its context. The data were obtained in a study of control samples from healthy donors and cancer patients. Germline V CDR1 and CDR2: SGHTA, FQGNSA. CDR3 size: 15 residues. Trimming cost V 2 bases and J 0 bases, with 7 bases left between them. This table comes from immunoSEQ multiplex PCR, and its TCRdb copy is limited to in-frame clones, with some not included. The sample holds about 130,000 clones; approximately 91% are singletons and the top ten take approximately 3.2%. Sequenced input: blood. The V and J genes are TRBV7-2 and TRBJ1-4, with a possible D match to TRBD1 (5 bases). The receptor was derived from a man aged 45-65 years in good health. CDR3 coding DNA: TGTGCCAGCAGCTTATTAGGGGCAACTAATGAAAAACTGTTTTTT. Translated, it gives CASSLLGATNEKLFF.